This TCR beta chain was recorded in a study of cytomegalovirus exposure and HLA in healthy donors. Across the study: Prior work identified some 120 million unique TCR beta sequences in some 180 million T cells.

The CDR3 has 14 amino acids. V was clipped by 7 bases and J by 0 bases, with 10 bases between them. In germline, CDR1 is MNHNS, CDR2 SASEGT. The study ran its PCR with 60 Vbeta and 13 Jbeta primers. Only in-frame clones appear in the TCRdb table, and some are missing; sequencing was by immunoSEQ multiplex PCR. Here the sample spans about 70,000 clones, 62% being singletons. The chain uses TRBV6-1 and TRBJ1-5; D call uncertain. Sequencing was carried out using PBMCs. The receptor was isolated from a man under 40 in good health and CMV-seronegative. The CDR3 coding sequence is TGTGCCAGCATGTGGGCACATAGCAATCAGCCCCAGCATTTT. This sequence encodes CASMWAHSNQPQHF.